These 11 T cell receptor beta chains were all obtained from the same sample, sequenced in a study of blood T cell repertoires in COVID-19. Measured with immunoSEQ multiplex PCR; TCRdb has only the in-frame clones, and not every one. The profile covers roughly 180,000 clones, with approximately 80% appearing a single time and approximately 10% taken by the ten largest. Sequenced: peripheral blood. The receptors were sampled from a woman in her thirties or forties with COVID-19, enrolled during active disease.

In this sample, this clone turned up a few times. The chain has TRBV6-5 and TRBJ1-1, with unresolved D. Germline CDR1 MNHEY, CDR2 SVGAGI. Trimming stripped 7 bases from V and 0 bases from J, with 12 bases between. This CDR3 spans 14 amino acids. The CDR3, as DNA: TGTGCCAGCATTGGCGGGTACCTGAACACTGAAGCTTTCTTT. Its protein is CASIGGYLNTEAFF.

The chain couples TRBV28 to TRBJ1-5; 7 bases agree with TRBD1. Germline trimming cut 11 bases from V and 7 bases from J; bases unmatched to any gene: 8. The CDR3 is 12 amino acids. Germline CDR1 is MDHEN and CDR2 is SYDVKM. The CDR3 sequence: CASLTGAQPQHF. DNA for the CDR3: TGTGCCTCCCTAACAGGGGCCCAGCCCCAGCATTTT.

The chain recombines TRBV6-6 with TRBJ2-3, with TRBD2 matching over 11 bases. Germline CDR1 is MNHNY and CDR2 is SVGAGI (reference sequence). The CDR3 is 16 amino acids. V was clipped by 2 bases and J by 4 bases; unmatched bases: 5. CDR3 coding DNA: TGTGCCAGCAGTTACAGCGTAGCGGGGGGGCCAGATACGCAGTATTTT. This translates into CASSYSVAGGPDTQYF.

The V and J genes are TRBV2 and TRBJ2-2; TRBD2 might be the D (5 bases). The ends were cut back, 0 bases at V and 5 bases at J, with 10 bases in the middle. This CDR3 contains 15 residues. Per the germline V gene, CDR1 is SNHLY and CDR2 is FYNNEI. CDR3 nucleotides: TGTGCCAGCAGTGAAGCGCTTCGGGGAACCGGGGAGCTGTTTTTT. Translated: CASSEALRGTGELFF.

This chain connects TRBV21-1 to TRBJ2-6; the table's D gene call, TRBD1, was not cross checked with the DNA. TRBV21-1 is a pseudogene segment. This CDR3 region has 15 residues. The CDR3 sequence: CASSNRVCGANVLTF. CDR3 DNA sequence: TGTGCCAGCAGCAACAGGGTTTGTGGGGCCAACGTCCTGACTTTC.

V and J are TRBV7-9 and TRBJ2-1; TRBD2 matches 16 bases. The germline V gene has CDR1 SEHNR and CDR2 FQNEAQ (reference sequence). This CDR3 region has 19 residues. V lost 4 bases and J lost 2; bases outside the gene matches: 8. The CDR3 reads CASSSGLAGGNKAYNEQFF. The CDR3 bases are TGTGCCAGCAGCTCGGGACTAGCGGGGGGGAACAAAGCCTACAATGAGCAGTTCTTC. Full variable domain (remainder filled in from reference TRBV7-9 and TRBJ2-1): DTGVSQNPRHKITKRGQNVTFRCDPISEHNRLYWYRQTLGQGPEFLTYFQNEAQLEKSRLLSDRFSAERPKGSFSTLEIQRTEQGDSAMYLCASSSGLAGGNKAYNEQFFGPGTRLTVL.

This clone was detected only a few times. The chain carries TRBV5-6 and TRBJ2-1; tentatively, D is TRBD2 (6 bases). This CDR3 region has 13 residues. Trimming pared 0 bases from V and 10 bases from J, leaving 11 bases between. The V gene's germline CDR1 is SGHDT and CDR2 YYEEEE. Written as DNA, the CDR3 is TGTGCCAGCAGCTTGGTCGGGGCGGGGGAGCAGTTCTTC. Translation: CASSLVGAGEQFF.

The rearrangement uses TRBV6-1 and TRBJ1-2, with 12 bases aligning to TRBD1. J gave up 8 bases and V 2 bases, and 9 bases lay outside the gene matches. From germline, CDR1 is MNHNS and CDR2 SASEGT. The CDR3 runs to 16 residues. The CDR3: CASSEILGTGGRGYTF. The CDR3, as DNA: TGTGCCAGCAGTGAAATTCTGGGGACAGGGGGCCGCGGCTACACCTTC.

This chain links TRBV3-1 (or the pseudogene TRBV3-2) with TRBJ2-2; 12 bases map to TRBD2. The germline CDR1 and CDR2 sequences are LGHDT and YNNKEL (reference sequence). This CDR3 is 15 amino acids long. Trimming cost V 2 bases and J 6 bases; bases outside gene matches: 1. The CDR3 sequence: CASSQLAGGPGELFF. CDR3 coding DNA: TGTGCCAGCAGCCAACTAGCGGGAGGGCCCGGGGAGCTGTTTTTT.

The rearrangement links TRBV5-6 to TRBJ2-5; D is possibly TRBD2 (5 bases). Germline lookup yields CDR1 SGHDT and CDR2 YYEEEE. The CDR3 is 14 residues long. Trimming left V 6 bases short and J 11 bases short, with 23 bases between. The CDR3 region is CASMLMGLGSKQYF. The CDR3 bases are TGTGCCAGCATGTTAATGGGGTTAGGGAGCAAACAGTACTTC.

The CDR3 is CASSYKNPATGANVLTF. Written as DNA, the CDR3 is TGTGCCAGCAGTTATAAAAACCCAGCGACTGGGGCCAACGTCCTGACTTTC. This chain links TRBV27 with TRBJ2-6, with D hard to call. CDR3 length: 17 residues. Per the germline V gene, CDR1 is MNHEY and CDR2 is SMNVEV (reference sequence). V lost 4 bases, J lost 2 bases, and 15 bases lay in between.